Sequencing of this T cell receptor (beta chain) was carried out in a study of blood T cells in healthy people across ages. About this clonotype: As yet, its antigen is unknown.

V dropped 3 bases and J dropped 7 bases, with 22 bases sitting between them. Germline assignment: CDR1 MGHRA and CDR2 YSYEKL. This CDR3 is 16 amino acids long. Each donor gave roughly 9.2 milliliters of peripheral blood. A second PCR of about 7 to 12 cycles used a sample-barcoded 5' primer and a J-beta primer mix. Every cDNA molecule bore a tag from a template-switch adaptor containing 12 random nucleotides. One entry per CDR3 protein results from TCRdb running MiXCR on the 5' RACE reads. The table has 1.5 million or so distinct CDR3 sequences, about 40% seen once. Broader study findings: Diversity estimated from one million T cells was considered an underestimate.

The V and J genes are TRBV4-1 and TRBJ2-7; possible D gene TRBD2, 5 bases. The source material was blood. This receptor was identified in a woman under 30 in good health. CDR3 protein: CASSHDTRPPGDEQYF. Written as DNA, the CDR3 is TGCGCCAGCAGCCATGACACTAGGCCTCCCGGCGATGAGCAGTACTTC.